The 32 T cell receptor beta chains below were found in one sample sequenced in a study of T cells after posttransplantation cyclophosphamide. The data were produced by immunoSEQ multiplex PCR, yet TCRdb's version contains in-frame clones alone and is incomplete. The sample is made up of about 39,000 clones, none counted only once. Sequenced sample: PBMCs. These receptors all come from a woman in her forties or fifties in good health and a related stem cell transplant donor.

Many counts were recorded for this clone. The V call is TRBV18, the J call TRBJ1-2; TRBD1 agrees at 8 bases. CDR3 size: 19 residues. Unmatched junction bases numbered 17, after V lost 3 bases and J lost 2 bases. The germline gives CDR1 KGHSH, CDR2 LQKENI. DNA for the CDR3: TGTGCCAGCTCACCTATACATCACGAGGCAGGGGGCGCCAACTATGGCTACACCTTC. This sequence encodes CASSPIHHEAGGANYGYTF.

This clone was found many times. The CDR3, as DNA: TGCGCCAGCAGCTTTAAACAGGGGGCGAACACTGAAGCTTTCTTT. Its translation: CASSFKQGANTEAFF. This rearrangement joins TRBV5-1 to TRBJ1-1, with 9 bases fitting TRBD1. Germline-derived CDR1 and CDR2 are SGHRS and YFSETQ. V shed 2 bases and J 1 base; nucleotides not matched to a gene: 3. CDR3 size: 15 residues.

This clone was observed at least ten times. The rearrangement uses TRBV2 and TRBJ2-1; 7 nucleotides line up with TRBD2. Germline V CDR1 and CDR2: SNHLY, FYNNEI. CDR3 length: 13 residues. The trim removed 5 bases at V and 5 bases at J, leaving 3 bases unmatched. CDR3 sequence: CASSPGGHNEQFF. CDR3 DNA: TGTGCCAGCAGTCCGGGGGGACACAATGAGCAGTTCTTC. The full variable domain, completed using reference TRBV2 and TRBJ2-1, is EPEVTQTPSHQVTQMGQEVILRCVPISNHLYFYWYRQILGQKVEFLVSFYNNEISEKSEIFDDQFSVERPDGSNFTLKIRSTKLEDSAMYFCASSPGGHNEQFFGPGTRLTVL.

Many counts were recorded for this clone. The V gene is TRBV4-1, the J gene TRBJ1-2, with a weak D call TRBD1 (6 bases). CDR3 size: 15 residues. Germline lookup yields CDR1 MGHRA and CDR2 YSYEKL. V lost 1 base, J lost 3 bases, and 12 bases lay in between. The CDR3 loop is CASSQAAGVDYGYTF. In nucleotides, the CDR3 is TGCGCCAGCAGCCAAGCGGCAGGGGTAGACTATGGCTACACCTTC.

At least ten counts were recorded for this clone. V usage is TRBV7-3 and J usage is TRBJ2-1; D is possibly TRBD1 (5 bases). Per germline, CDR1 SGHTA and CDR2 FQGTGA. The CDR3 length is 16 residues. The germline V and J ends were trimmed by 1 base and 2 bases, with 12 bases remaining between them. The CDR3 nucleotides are TGTGCCAGCAGCTTAAAGGCAGGGCCGACCTACAATGAGCAGTTCTTC. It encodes CASSLKAGPTYNEQFF.

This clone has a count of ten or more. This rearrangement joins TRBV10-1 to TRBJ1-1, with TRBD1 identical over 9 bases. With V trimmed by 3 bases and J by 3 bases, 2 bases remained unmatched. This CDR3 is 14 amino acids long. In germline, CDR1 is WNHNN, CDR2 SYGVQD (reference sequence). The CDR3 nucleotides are TGCGCCAGCAGTGAAGGGGACAGGGACACTGAAGCTTTCTTT. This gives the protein CASSEGDRDTEAFF.

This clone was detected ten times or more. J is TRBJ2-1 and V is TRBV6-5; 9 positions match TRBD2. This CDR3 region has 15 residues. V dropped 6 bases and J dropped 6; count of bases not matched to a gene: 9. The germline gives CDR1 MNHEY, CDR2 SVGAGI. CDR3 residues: CASSRGGAKSNEQFF. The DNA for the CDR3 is TGTGCCAGCAGCCGCGGGGGGGCGAAGTCCAATGAGCAGTTCTTC.

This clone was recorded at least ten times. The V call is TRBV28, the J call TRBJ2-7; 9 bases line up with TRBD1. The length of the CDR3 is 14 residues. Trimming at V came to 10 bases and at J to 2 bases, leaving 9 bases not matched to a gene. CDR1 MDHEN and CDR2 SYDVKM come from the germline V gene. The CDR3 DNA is TGTGCCACCTCAACAGGGGGCCCACCCTACGAGCAGTACTTC. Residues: CATSTGGPPYEQYF.

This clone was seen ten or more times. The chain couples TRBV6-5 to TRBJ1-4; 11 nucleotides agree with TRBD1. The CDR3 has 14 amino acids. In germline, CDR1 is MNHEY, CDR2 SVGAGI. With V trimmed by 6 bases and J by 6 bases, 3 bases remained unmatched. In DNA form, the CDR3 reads TGTGCCAGCAGGGACAGGGGGCGGCATGAAAAACTGTTTTTT. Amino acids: CASRDRGRHEKLFF.

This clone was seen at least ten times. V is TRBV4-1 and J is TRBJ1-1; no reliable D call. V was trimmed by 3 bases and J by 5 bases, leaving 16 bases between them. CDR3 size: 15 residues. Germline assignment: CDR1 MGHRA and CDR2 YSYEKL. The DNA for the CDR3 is TGCGCCAGCAGCCAGAGACCGGGTAAAGAAACTGAAGCTTTCTTT. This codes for CASSQRPGKETEAFF.

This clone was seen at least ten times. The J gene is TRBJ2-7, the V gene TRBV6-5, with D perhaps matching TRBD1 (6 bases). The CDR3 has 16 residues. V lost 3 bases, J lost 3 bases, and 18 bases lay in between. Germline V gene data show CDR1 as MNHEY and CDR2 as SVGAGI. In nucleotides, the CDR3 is TGTGCCAGCAGTTATAGCTGGGCAGGGGAAAGCTACGAGCAGTACTTC. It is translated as CASSYSWAGESYEQYF.

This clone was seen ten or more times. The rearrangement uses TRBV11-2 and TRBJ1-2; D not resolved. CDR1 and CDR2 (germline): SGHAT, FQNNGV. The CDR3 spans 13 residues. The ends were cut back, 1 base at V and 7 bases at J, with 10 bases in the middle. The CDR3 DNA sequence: TGTGCCAGCAGCTTAGGAGGCGTGGGTGGCTACACCTTC. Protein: CASSLGGVGGYTF.

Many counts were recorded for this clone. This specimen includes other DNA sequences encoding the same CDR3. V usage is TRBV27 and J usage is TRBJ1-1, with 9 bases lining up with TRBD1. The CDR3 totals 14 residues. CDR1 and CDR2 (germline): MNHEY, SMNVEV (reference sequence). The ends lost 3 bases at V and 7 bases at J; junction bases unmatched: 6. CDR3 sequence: CASSFSRQGGEAFF. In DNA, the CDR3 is TGTGCCAGCAGTTTTTCAAGACAGGGGGGTGAAGCTTTCTTT.

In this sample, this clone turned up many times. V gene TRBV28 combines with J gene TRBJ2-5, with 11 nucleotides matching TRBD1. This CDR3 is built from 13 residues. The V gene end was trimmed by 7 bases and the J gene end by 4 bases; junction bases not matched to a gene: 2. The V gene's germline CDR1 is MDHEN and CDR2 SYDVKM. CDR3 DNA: TGTGCCAGCACGGACAGGGGGCGAGAGACCCAGTACTTC. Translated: CASTDRGRETQYF.

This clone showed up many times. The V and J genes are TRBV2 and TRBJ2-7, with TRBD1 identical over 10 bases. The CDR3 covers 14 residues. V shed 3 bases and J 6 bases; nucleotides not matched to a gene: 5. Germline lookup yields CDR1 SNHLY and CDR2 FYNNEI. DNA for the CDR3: TGTGCCAGCAGTGAGAGACAGGGGGCTTTCGAGCAGTACTTC. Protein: CASSERQGAFEQYF.

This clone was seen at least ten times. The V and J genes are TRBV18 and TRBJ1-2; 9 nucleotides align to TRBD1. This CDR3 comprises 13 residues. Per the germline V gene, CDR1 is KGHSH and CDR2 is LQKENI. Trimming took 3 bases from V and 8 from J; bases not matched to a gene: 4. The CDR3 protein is CASSPGQGHGYTF. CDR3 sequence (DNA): TGTGCCAGCTCACCGGGACAGGGACACGGCTACACCTTC.

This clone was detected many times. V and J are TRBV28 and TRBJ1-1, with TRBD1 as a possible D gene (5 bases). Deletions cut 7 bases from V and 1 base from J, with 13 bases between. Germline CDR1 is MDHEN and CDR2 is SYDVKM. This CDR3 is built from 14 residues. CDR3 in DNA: TGTGCCAGCAATGGGGAGGGGAGGAACACTGAAGCTTTCTTT. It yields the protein CASNGEGRNTEAFF.

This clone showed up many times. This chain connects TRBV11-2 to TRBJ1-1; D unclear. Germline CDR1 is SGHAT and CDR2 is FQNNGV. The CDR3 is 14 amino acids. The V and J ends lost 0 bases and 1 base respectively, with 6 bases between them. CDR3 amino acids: CASSLDGGNTEAFF. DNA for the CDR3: TGTGCCAGCAGCTTAGACGGCGGGAACACTGAAGCTTTCTTT.

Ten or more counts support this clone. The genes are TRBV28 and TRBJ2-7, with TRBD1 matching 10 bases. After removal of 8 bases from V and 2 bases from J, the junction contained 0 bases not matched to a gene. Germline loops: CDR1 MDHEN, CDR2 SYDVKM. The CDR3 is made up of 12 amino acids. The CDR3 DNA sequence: TGTGCCAGCGGACAGGGGGCCTACGAGCAGTACTTC. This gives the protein CASGQGAYEQYF.

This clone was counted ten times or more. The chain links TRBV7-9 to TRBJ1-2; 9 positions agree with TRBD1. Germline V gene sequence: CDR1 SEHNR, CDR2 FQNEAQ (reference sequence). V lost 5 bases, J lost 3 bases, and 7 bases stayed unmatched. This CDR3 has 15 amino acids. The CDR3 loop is CASSKQQGADYGYTF. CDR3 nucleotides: TGTGCCAGCAGCAAACAACAGGGGGCAGACTATGGCTACACCTTC.

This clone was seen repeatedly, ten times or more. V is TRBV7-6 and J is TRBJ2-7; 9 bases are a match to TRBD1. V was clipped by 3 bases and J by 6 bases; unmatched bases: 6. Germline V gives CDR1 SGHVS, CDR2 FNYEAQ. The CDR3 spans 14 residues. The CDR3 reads CASSLGTGYVEQYF. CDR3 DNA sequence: TGTGCCAGCAGCTTGGGGACAGGGTACGTCGAGCAGTACTTC.

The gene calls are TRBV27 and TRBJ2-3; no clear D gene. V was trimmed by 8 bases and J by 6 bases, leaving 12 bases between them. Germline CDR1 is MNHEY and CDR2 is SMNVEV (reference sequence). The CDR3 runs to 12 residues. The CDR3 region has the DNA TGTGCCAGCGGGCGCAGCAGGGATACGCAGTATTTT. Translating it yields CASGRSRDTQYF.

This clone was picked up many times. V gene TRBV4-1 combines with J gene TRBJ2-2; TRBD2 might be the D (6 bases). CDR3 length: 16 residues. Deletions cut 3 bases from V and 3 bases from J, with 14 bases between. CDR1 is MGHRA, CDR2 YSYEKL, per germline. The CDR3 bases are TGCGCCAGCAGCCAGCTCCTGGGACTGGACACCGGGGAGCTGTTTTTT. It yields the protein CASSQLLGLDTGELFF.

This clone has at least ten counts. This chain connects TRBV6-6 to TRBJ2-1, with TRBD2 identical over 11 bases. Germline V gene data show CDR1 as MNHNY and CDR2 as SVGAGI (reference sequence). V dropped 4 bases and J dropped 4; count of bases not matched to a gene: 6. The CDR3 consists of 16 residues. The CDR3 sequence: CASSFPTSGTYNEQFF. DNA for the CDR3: TGTGCCAGCAGTTTTCCGACTAGCGGGACTTACAATGAGCAGTTCTTC.

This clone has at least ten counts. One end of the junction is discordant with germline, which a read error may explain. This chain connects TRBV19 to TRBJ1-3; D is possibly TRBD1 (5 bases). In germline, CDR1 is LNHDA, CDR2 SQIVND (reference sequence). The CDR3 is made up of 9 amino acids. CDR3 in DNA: TGTGCCAGTAGTTACAGGTGGCATTTT. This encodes CASSYRWHF.

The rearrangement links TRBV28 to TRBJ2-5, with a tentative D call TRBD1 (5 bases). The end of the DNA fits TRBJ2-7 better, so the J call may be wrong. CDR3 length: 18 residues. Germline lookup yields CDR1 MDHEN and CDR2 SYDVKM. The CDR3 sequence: CASSFLLPTVSSSYEQYF. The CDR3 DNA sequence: TGTGCCAGCAGTTTCCTGCTCCCGACAGTCTCGAGCTCCTACGAGCAGTACTTC.

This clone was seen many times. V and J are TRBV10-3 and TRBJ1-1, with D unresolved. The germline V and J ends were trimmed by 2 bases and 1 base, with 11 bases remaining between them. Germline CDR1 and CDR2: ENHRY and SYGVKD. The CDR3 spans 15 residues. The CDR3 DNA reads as TGTGCCATCAGTGAGGGTTCCGGAGGGAACACTGAAGCTTTCTTT. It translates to CAISEGSGGNTEAFF.

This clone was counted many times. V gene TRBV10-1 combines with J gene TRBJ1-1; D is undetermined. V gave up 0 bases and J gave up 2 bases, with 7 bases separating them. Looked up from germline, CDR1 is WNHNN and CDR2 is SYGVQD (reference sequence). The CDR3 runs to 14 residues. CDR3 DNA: TGCGCCAGCAGTGAGTCGAGTTTCAACACTGAAGCTTTCTTT. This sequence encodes CASSESSFNTEAFF.

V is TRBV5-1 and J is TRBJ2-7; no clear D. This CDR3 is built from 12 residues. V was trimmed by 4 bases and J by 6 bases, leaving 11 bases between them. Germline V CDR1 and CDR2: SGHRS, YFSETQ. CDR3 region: CASSLGAVEQYF. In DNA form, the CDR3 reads TGCGCCAGCAGCCTGGGCGCTGTCGAGCAGTACTTC.

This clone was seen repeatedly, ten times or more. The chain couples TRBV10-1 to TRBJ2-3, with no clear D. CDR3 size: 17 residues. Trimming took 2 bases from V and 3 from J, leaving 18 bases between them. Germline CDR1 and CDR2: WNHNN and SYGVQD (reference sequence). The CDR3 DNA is TGCGCCAGCAGTGAGAGTGCCTTCCCAGTTGATACAGATACGCAGTATTTT. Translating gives CASSESAFPVDTDTQYF.

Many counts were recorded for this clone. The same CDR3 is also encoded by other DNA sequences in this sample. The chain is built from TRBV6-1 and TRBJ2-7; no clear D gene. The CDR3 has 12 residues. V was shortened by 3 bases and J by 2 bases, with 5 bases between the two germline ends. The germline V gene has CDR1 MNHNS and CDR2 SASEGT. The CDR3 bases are TGTGCCAGCAGTGACCTTACCTACGAGCAGTACTTC. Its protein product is CASSDLTYEQYF.

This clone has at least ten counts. This CDR3 reads CASSNRDRGGNEKLFF. As DNA, the CDR3 is TGTGCCAGCAGCAACCGGGACAGGGGAGGTAATGAAAAACTGTTTTTT. V gene TRBV5-4 combines with J gene TRBJ1-4; TRBD1 aligns across 10 bases. This CDR3 comprises 16 residues. Germline values: CDR1 SGHNT, CDR2 YYREEE (reference sequence). J lost 4 bases, V lost 4 bases, and 7 bases had no gene match. Supplemented by reference TRBV5-4 and TRBJ1-4, the full variable domain reads ETGVTQSPTHLIKTRGQQVTLRCSSQSGHNTVSWYQQALGQGPQFIFQYYREEENGRGNFPPRFSGLQFPNYSSELNVNALELDDSALYLCASSNRDRGGNEKLFFGSGTQLSVL.